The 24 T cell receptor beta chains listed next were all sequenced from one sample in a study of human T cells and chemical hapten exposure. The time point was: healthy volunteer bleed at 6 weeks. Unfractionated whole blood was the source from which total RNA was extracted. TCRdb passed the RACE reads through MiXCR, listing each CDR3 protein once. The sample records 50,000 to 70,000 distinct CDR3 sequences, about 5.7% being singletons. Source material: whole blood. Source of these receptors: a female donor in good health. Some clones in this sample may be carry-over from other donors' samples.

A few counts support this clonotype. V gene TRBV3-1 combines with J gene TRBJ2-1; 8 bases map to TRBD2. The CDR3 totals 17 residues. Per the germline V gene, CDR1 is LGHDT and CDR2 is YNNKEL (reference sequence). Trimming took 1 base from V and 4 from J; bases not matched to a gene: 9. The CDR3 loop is CASSQGRASGLYNEQFF. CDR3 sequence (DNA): TGTGCCAGCAGCCAAGGTCGGGCTAGCGGGTTATACAATGAGCAGTTCTTC.

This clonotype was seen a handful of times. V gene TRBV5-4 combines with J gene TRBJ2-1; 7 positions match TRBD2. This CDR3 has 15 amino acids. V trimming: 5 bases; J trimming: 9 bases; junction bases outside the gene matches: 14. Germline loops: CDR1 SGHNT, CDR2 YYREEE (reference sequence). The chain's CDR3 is CASSLPAGRAVEQFF. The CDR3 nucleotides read TGTGCCAGCAGTTTACCGGCTGGGAGGGCGGTTGAGCAGTTCTTC. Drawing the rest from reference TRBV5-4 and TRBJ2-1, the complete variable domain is ETGVTQSPTHLIKTRGQQVTLRCSSQSGHNTVSWYQQALGQGPQFIFQYYREEENGRGNFPPRFSGLQFPNYSSELNVNALELDDSALYLCASSLPAGRAVEQFFGPGTRLTVL.

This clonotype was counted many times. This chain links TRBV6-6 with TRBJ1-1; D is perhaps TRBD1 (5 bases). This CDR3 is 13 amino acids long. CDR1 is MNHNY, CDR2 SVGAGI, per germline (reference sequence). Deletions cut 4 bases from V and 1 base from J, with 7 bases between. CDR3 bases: TGTGCCAGCAGTTTGCAGGGGAACACTGAAGCTTTCTTT. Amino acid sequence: CASSLQGNTEAFF.

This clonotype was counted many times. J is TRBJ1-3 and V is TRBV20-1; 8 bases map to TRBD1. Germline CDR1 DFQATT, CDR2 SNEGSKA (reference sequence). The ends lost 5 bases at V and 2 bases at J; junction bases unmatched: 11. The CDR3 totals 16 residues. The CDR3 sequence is CSAWDSGQGTGNTIYF. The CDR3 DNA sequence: TGCAGTGCTTGGGATTCCGGACAGGGCACTGGAAACACCATATATTTT.

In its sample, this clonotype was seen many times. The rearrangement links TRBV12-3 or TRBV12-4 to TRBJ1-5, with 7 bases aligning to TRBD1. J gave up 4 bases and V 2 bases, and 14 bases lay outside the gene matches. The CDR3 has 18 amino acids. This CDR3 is CASSLTRFGTVKNQPQHF. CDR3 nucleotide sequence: TGTGCCAGCAGTTTAACCAGATTCGGGACAGTTAAGAATCAGCCCCAGCATTTT.

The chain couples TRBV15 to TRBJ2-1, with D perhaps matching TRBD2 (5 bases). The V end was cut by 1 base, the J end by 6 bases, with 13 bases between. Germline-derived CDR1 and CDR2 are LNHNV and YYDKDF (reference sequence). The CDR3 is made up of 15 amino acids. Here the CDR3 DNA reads TGTGCCACCAGCAGAGCCCGGGATCTCGGCAATGAGCAGTTCTTC. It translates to CATSRARDLGNEQFF.

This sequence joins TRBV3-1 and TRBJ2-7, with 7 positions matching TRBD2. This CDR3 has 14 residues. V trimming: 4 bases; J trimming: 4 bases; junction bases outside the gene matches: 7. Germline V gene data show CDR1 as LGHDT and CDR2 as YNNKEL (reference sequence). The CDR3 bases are TGTGCCAGCAGCCTAGGTAGCGGGTCTTACGAGCAGTACTTC. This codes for CASSLGSGSYEQYF.

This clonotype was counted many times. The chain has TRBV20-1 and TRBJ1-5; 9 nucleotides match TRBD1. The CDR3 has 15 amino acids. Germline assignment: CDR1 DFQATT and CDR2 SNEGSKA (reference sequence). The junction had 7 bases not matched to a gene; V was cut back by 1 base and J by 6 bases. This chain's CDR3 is CSARVPGQGTQPQHF. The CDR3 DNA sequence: TGCAGTGCTAGAGTTCCGGGACAGGGAACTCAGCCCCAGCATTTT.

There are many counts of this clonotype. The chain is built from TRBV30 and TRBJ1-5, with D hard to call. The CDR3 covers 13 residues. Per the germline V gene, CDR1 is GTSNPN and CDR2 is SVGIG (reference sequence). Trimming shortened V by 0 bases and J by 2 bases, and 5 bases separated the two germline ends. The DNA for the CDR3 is TGTGCCTGGAGTGTCGGGGGCAATCAGCCCCAGCATTTT. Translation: CAWSVGGNQPQHF.

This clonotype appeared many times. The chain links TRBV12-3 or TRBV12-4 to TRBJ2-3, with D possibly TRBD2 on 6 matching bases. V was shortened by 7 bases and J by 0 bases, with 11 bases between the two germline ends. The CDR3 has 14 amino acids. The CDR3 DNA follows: TGTGCCAGCAAGGAGGGACCCAGCACAGATACGCAGTATTTT. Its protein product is CASKEGPSTDTQYF.

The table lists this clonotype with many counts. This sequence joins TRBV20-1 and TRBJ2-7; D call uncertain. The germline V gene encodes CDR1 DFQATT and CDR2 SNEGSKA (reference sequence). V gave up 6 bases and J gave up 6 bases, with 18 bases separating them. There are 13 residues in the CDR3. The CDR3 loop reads CSAGSTPFREQYF. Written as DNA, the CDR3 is TGCAGTGCCGGATCCACCCCTTTCCGCGAGCAGTACTTC.

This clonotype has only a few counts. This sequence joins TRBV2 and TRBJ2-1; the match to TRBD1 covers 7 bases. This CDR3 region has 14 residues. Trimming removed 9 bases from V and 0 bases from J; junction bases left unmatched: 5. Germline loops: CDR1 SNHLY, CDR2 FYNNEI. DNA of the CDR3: TGTGCCAGTACCCGGGACAGCTCCTACAATGAGCAGTTCTTC. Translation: CASTRDSSYNEQFF. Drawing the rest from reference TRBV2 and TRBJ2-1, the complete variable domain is EPEVTQTPSHQVTQMGQEVILRCVPISNHLYFYWYRQILGQKVEFLVSFYNNEISEKSEIFDDQFSVERPDGSNFTLKIRSTKLEDSAMYFCASTRDSSYNEQFFGPGTRLTVL.

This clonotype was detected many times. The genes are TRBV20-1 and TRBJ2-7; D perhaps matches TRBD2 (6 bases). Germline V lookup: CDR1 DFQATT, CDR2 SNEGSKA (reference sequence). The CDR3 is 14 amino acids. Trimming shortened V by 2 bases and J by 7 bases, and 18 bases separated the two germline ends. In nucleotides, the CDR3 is TGCAGTGCTAGACCCCCCCAGGGTCGGGGGGAGCAGTACTTC. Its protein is CSARPPQGRGEQYF.

In DNA form, the CDR3 reads TGCAGTGCTAGGACTAGCGGGAGGGCAGATACGCAGTATTTT. Its protein is CSARTSGRADTQYF. This sequence joins TRBV20-1 and TRBJ2-3; 14 positions agree with TRBD2. The germline CDR1 and CDR2 sequences are DFQATT and SNEGSKA (reference sequence). Trimming at V came to 3 bases and at J to 4 bases, leaving 0 bases not matched to a gene. The CDR3 covers 14 residues.

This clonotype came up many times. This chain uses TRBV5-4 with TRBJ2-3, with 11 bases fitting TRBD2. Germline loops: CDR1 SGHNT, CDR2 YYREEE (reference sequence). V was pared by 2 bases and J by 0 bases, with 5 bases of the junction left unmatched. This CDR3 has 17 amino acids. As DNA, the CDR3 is TGTGCCAGCAGCTTCGGGGGACTAGCGGCTAGCACAGATACGCAGTATTTT. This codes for CASSFGGLAASTDTQYF.

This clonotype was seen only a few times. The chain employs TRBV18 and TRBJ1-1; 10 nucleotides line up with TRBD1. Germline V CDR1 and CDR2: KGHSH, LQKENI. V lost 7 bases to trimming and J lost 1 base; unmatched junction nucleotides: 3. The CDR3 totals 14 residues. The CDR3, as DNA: TGTGCCAGCTTGAGACAGGGGGCGAACACTGAAGCTTTCTTT. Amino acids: CASLRQGANTEAFF.

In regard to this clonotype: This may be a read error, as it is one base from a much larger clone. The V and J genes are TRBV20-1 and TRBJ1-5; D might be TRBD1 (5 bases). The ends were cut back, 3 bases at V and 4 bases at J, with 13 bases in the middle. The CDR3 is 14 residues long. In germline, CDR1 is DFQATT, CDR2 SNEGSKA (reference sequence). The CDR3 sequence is CSARDGAMNQPQHF. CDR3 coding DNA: TGCAGTGCTAGGGACGGGGCAATGAATCAGCCCCAGCATTTT.

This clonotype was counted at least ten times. The CDR3 nucleotides are TGCAGTGCTAGGCACGTTCTCTCCAAGGGCACCTACGAGCAGTACTTC. Amino acids: CSARHVLSKGTYEQYF. V and J are TRBV20-1 and TRBJ2-7, with D unresolved. The V end lost 3 bases, the J end lost 2 bases, and 20 bases lay between the germline ends. Germline CDR1 reads DFQATT; CDR2 reads SNEGSKA (reference sequence). This CDR3 is 16 amino acids long.

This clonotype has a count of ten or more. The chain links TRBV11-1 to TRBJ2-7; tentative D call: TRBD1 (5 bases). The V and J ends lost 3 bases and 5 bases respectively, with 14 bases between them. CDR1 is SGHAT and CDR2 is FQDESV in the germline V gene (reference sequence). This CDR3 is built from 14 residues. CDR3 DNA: TGTGCCAGCAGCTTGGCCAGGGTCATCCACGAGCAGTACTTC. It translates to CASSLARVIHEQYF.

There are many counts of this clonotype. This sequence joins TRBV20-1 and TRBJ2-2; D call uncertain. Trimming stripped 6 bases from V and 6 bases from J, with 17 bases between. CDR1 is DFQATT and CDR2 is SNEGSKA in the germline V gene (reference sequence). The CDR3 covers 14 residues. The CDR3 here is CSAQTEDAPGELFF. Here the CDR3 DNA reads TGCAGTGCCCAAACCGAGGACGCGCCCGGGGAGCTGTTTTTT.

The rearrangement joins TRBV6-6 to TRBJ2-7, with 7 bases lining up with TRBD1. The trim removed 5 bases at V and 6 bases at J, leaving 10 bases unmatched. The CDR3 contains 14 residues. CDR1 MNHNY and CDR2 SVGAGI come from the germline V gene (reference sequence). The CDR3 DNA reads TGTGCCAGCAGTGCCTCAGGGGGATCGGGCGAGCAGTACTTC. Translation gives CASSASGGSGEQYF.

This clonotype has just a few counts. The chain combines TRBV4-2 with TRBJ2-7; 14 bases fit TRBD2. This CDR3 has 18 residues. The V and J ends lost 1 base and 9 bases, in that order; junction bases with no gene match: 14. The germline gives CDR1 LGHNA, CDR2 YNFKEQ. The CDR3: CASSQGLAGGPSREWQYF. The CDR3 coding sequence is TGTGCCAGCAGCCAAGGACTAGCGGGAGGGCCTTCGCGGGAGTGGCAGTACTTC.

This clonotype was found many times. In DNA, the CDR3 is TGTGCTAGTGGTCTACAGGGACGCACTGAAGCTTTCTTT. This codes for CASGLQGRTEAFF. The gene calls are TRBV12-5 and TRBJ1-1, with D perhaps matching TRBD1 (6 bases). Trimming took off 5 bases at V and 4 bases at J, with 11 bases between the two ends. In germline, CDR1 is LGHNT, CDR2 FRNRAP. The CDR3 loop spans 13 amino acids.

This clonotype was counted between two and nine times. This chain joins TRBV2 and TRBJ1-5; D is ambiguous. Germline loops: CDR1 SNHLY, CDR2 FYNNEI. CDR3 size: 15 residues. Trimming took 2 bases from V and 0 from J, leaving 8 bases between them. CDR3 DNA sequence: TGTGCCAGCAGTGAAAGTACAGATAGCAATCAGCCCCAGCATTTT. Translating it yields CASSESTDSNQPQHF.